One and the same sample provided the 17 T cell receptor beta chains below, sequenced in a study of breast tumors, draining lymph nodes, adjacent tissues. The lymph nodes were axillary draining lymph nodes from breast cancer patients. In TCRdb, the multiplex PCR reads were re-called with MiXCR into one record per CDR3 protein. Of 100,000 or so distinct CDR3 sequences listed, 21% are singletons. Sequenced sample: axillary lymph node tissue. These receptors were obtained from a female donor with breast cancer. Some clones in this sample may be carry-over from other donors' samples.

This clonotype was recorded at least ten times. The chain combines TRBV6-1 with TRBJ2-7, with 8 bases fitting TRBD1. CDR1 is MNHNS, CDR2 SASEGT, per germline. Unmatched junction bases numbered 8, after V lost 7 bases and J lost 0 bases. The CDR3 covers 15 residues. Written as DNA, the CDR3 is TGTGCCAGCAATTCCAGACAGGGGAGCTCCTACGAGCAGTACTTC. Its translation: CASNSRQGSSYEQYF.

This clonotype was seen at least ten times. In DNA form, the CDR3 reads TGTGCCAGCAGCTTAGATAGCAGGACTGGATACTTC. The encoded protein is CASSLDSRTGYF. This sequence joins TRBV11-2 and TRBJ2-7, with D possibly matching TRBD2 (5 bases). CDR1 and CDR2 (germline): SGHAT, FQNNGV. This CDR3 comprises 12 residues. V lost 0 bases, J lost 13 bases, and 13 bases lay in between.

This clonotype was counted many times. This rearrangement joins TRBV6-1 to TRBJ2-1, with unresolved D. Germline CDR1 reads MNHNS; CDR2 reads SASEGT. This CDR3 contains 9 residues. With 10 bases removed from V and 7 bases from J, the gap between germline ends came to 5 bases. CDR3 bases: TGTGCCACCGAGAATGAGCAGTTCTTC. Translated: CATENEQFF.

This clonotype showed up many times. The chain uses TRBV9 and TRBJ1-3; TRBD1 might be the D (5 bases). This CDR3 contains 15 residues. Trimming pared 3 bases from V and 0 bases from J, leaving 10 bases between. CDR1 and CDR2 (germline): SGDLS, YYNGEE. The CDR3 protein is CASSADSSSGNTIYF. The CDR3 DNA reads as TGTGCCAGCAGCGCAGACAGCTCCTCTGGAAACACCATATATTTT.

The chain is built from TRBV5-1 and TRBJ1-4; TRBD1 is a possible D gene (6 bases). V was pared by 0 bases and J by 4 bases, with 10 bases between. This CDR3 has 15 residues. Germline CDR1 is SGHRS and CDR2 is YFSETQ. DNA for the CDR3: TGCGCCAGCAGCTTGGTTGGGGGCATTAATGAAAAACTGTTTTTT. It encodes CASSLVGGINEKLFF.

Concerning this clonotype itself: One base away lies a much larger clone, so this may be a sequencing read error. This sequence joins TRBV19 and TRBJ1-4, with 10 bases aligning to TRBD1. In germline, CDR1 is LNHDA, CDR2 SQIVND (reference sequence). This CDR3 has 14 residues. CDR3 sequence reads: CASSRTGGTEKLLF. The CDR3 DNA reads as TGTGCCAGTAGTAGGACAGGGGGGACTGAAAAACTGCTTTTT. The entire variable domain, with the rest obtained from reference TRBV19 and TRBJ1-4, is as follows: DGGITQSPKYLFRKEGQNVTLSCEQNLNHDAMYWYRQDPGQGLRLIYYSQIVNDFQKGDIAEGYSVSREKKESFPLTVTSAQKNPTAFYLCASSRTGGTEKLLFGSGTQLSVL.

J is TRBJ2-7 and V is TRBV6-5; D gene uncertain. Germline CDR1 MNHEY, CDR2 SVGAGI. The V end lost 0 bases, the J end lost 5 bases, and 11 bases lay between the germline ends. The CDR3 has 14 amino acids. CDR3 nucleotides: TGTGCCAGCAGTTACTCAGAGCTGCGCGACGAGCAGTACTTC. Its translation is CASSYSELRDEQYF.

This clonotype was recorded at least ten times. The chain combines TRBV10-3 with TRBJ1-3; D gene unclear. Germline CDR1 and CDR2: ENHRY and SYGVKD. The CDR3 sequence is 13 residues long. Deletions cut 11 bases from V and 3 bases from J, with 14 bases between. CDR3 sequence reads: CAASPGDGNTIYF. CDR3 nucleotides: TGTGCCGCCTCTCCCGGGGATGGAAACACCATATATTTT.

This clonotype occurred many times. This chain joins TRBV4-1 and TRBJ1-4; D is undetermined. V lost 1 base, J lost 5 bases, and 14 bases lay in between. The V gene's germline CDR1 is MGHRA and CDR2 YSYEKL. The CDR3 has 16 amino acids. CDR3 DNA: TGCGCCAGCAGCCAAGTAGTGCCAGGAATAAATGAAAAACTGTTTTTT. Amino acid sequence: CASSQVVPGINEKLFF.

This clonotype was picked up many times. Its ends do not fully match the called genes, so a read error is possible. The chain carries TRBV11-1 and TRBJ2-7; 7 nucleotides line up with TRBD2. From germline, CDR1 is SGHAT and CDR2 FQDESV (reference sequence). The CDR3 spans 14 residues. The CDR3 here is CASSPRGGRLKLDF. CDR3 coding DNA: TGTGCCAGCAGCCCCCGCGGGGGACGTTTAAAGTTGGACTTC.

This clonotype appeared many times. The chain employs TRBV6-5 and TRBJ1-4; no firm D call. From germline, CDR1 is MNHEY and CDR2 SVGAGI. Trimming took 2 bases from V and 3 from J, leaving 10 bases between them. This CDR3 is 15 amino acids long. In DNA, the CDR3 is TGTGCCAGCAGTTACGGGAGGCTCTCTAATGAAAAACTGTTTTTT. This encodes CASSYGRLSNEKLFF.

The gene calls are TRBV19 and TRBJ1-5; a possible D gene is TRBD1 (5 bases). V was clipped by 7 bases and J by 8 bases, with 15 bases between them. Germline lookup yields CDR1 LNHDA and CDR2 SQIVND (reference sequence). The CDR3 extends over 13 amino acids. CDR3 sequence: CASTNGGWKPQHF. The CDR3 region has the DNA TGTGCCAGTACCAATGGGGGGTGGAAGCCCCAGCATTTT.

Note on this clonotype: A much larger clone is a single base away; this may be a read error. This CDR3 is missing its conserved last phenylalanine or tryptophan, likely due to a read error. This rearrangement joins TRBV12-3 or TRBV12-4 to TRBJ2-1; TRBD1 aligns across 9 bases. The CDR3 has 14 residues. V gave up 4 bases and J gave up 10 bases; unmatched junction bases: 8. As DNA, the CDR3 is TGTGCCAGCAGTTGGACAGGGGTGTACGGGGAGCAGTTCTCC. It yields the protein CASSWTGVYGEQFS.

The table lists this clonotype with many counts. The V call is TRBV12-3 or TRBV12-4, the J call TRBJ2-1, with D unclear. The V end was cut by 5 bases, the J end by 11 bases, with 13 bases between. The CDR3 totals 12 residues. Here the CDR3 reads CASSQTHKKQFF. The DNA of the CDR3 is TGTGCCAGCAGTCAAACCCATAAAAAGCAGTTCTTC.

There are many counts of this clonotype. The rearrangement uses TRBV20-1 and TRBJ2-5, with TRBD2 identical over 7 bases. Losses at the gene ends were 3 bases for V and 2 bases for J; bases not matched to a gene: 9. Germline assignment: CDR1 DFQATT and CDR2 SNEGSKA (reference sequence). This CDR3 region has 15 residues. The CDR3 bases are TGCAGTGCTAGTCTAGCGGCCTGGCTTCAAGAGACCCAGTACTTC. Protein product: CSASLAAWLQETQYF.

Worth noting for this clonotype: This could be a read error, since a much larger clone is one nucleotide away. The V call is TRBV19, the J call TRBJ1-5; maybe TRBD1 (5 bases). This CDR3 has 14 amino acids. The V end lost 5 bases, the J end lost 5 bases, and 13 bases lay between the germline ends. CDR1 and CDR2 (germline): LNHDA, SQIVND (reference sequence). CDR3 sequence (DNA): TGTGCCAGTAGTGCGGCGGGGGTTGATCAGCCCCAGCATTTT. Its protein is CASSAAGVDQPQHF.

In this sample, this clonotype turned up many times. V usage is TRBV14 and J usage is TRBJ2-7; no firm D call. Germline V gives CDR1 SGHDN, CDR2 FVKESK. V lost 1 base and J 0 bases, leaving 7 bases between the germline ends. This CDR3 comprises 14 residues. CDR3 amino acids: CASSQVTGSYEQYF. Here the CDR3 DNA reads TGTGCCAGCAGCCAAGTCACGGGCTCCTACGAGCAGTACTTC. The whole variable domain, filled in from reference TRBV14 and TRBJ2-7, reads EAGVTQFPSHSVIEKGQTVTLRCDPISGHDNLYWYRRVMGKEIKFLLHFVKESKQDESGMPNNRFLAERTGGTYSTLKVQPAELEDSGVYFCASSQVTGSYEQYFGPGTRLTVT.